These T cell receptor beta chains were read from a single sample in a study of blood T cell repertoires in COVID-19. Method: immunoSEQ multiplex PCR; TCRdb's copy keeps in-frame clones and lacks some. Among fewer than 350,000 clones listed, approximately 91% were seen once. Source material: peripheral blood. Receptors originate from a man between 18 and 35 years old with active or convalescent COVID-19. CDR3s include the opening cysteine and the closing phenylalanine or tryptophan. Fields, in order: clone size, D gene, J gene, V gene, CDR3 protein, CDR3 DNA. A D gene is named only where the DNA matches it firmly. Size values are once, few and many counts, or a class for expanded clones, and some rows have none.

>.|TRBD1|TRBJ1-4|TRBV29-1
CSVKGGQTNEKLFF
TGCAGCGTTAAAGGGGGACAGACTAATGAAAAACTGTTTTTT
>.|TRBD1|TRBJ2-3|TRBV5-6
CASSHAGQGTDTQYF
TGTGCCAGCAGCCACGCAGGACAGGGCACAGATACGCAGTATTTT
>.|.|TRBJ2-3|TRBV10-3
CAVADGLTSTDTQYF
TGTGCCGTGGCGGATGGCCTCACTAGCACAGATACGCAGTATTTT
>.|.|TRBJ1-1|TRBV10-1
CASSESPGSAEAFF
TGCGCCAGCAGTGAGTCCCCGGGTAGCGCTGAAGCTTTCTTT
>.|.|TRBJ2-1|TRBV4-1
CASSQRPPGDSYNEQFF
TGCGCCAGCAGCCAACGACCCCCGGGGGACTCCTACAATGAGCAGTTCTTC
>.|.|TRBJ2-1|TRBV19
CASTTDSNDNEQFF
TGTGCCAGTACCACCGACAGTAACGACAATGAGCAGTTCTTC
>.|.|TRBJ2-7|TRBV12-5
CASGLPGADEQYF
TGTGCTAGTGGTTTGCCAGGGGCCGACGAGCAGTACTTC
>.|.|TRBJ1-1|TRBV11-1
CASSSPRAEAFF
TGTGCCAGCAGCTCCCCGCGGGCAGAAGCTTTCTTT
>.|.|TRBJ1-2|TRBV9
CASSPGGNGYTF
TGTGCCAGCAGCCCTGGCGGGAATGGCTACACCTTC
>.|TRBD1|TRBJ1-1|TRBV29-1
CSAQTGRVEAFF
TGCAGCGCACAGACAGGGCGGGTTGAAGCTTTCTTT
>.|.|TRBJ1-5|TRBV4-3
CASSQDWGGGQPQHF
TGCGCCAGCAGCCAAGACTGGGGAGGGGGTCAGCCCCAGCATTTT
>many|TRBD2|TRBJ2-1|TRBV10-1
CASSEKAGEVYNEQFF
TGCGCCAGCAGTGAGAAAGCGGGGGAGGTCTACAATGAGCAGTTCTTC
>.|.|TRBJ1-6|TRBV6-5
CASSYSGGLYNSPLHF
TGTGCCAGCAGTTACTCGGGGGGACTCTATAATTCACCCCTCCACTTT
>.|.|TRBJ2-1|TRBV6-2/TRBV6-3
CASSYRRGPYNEQFF
TGTGCCAGCAGTTACCGGAGGGGGCCTTACAATGAGCAGTTCTTC
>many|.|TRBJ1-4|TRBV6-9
CASSYPTGPNEKLFF
TGTGCCAGCAGTTACCCGACAGGCCCCAATGAAAAACTGTTTTTT
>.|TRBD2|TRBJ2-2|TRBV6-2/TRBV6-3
CASSPRLAYTGELFF
TGTGCCAGCAGTCCCAGACTAGCCTACACCGGGGAGCTGTTTTTT
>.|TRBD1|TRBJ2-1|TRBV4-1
CASSPYPRQGANEQFF
TGCGCCAGCAGCCCCTACCCGAGACAGGGGGCGAATGAGCAGTTCTTC
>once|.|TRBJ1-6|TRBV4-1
CASSQGPTNVSPLHF
TGCGCCAGCAGCCAAGGGCCGACAAACGTCTCACCCCTCCACTTT
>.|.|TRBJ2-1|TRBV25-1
CASEEGGTYNEQFF
TGTGCCAGTGAAGAAGGGGGTACCTACAATGAGCAGTTCTTC
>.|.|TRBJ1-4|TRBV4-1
CASSQVDMGLTNEKLFF
TGCGCCAGCAGCCAAGTGGATATGGGGCTAACTAATGAAAAACTGTTTTTT
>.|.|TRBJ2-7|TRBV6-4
CASSDSGGAGIYEQYF
TGTGCCAGCAGTGACTCGGGGGGGGCAGGGATTTACGAGCAGTACTTC
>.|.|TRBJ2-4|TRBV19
CASRKTGGQYIQYF
TGTGCCAGTAGGAAGACAGGCGGCCAGTACATTCAGTACTTC
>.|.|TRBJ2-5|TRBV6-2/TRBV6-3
CASSYLAPTVGETQYF
TGTGCCAGCAGTTACCTAGCGCCCACGGTCGGGGAGACCCAGTACTTC
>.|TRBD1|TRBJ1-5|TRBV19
CASRLAGGSQPQHF
TGTGCCAGTAGACTTGCAGGGGGATCGCAGCCCCAGCATTTT
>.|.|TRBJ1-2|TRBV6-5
CASTRVGVFQHGYTF
TGTGCCAGCACCCGAGTAGGGGTCTTTCAACATGGCTACACCTTC
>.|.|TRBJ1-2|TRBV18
CASSPQGTYGYTF
TGTGCCAGCTCACCCCAGGGGACCTATGGCTACACCTTC
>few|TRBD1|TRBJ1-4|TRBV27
CASSRSGTVNEKLFF
TGTGCCAGCAGTCGCTCCGGGACAGTTAATGAAAAACTGTTTTTT
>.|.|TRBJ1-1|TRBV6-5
CASRTSTQSRAFF
TGTGCCAGCAGAACTTCTACCCAAAGCCGAGCTTTCTTT
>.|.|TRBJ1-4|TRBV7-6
CASSLAVLGGRNEKLFF
TGTGCCAGCAGCTTAGCGGTCCTAGGGGGTCGTAATGAAAAACTGTTTTTT
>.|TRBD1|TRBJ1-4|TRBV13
CASSTRDSSDEKLFF
TGTGCCAGCAGCACCCGGGACAGCTCTGATGAAAAACTGTTTTTT
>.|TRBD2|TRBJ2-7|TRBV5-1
CASSLVSQRGPQGSYEQYF
TGCGCCAGCAGCTTGGTCTCCCAGCGGGGGCCTCAGGGGAGTTACGAGCAGTACTTC
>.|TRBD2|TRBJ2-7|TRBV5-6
CASSLGTSGGSAYF
TGTGCCAGCAGCTTGGGGACTAGCGGGGGGAGTGCGTACTTC
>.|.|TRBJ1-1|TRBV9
CASSAPTGMNTEAFF
TGTGCCAGCAGCGCACCAACAGGGATGAACACTGAAGCTTTCTTT
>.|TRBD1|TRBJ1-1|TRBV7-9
CASEATGGLAEAFF
TGTGCCAGCGAGGCGACAGGGGGCCTCGCTGAAGCTTTCTTT
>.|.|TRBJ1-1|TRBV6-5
CASPGQPRATEAFF
TGTGCCAGCCCAGGACAACCAAGGGCCACTGAAGCTTTCTTT
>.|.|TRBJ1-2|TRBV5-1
CASSLGQVDGGYTF
TGCGCCAGCAGCTTGGGACAGGTGGACGGGGGCTACACCTTC
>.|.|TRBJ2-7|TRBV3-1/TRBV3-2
CASSLGLSYEQYF
TGTGCCAGCAGCCTCGGACTATCCTACGAGCAGTACTTC
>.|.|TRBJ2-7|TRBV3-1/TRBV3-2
CASSAGSFSSYEQYF
TGTGCCAGCAGCGCCGGGTCGTTTAGCTCCTACGAGCAGTACTTC
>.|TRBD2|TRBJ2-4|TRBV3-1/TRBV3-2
CASSQSTLIAGGAKNIQYF
TGTGCCAGCAGCCAATCGACTCTCATAGCGGGGGGAGCCAAAAACATTCAGTACTTC
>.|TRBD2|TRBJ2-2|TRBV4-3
CASSQGLAANTGELFF
TGCGCCAGCAGCCAGGGACTAGCGGCGAACACCGGGGAGCTGTTTTTT
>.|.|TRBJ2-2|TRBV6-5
CASSSRAGELFF
TGTGCCAGCAGTTCTCGGGCCGGGGAGCTGTTTTTT
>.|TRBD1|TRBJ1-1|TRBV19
CASSWGQGAEAFF
TGTGCCAGTAGCTGGGGACAGGGCGCTGAAGCTTTCTTT
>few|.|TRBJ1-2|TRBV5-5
CASSSSLGPYGYTF
TGTGCCAGCAGCTCTTCATTGGGCCCCTATGGCTACACCTTC
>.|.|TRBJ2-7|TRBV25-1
CASAGTPLYEQYF
TGTGCCAGCGCCGGGACACCCCTCTACGAGCAGTACTTC
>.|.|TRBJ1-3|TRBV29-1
CSVFSGSGNTIYF
TGCAGCGTTTTCTCAGGCTCTGGAAACACCATATATTTT
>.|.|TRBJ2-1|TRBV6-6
CASKMSSYNEQFF
TGTGCCAGCAAGATGAGCTCCTACAATGAGCAGTTCTTC
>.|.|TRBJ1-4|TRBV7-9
CASSLGISGEKLFF
TGTGCCAGCAGCTTAGGGATCTCGGGTGAAAAACTGTTTTTT
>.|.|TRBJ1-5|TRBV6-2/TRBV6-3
CASSYSGGVMGNQPQHF
TGTGCCAGCAGTTACAGCGGGGGGGTTATGGGCAATCAGCCCCAGCATTTT
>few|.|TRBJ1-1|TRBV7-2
CASLLQGGDTEAFF
TGTGCCAGCCTACTCCAGGGAGGAGACACTGAAGCTTTCTTT
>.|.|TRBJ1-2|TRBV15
CATSTGTGYGYTF
TGTGCCACCAGCACTGGTACAGGGTATGGCTACACCTTC
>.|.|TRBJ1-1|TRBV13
CASSLGLGGSTEAFF
TGTGCCAGCAGCTTAGGGTTGGGAGGTAGCACTGAAGCTTTCTTT
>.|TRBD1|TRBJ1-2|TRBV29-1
CSVQDRAFDGYTF
TGCAGCGTTCAGGACAGGGCATTTGATGGCTACACCTTC
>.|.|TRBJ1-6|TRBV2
CASSEGSSSYNSPLHF
TGTGCCAGCAGCGAGGGTTCAAGCTCCTATAATTCACCCCTCCACTTT